This T cell receptor beta chain was sequenced during a study of cytomegalovirus exposure and HLA in healthy donors. For the study at large: Unique TCRs numbering 75 million to 95 million, obtained from HLA-typed donors, made up an early data release.

With 60 Vbeta and 13 Jbeta primers, the PCR was carried out. This table comes from immunoSEQ multiplex PCR, and its TCRdb copy is limited to in-frame clones, with some not included. The sample yields 110,000 to 150,000 clones, roughly 80% seen once. Germline V CDR1 and CDR2: MNHNS, SASEGT. The CDR3 extends over 11 amino acids. Trimming pared 11 bases from V and 3 bases from J, leaving 10 bases between. This clone occurred a few times. The genes are TRBV6-1 and TRBJ1-1; D gene uncertain. Material for sequencing was PBMCs. This TCR came from a middle-aged man in good health and CMV-seronegative. The CDR3 sequence: CALQVYTEAFF. CDR3 bases: TGTGCCCTTCAGGTTTACACTGAAGCTTTCTTT.